This T cell receptor beta chain was recovered during a study of cytomegalovirus exposure and HLA in healthy donors. Assay: immunoSEQ multiplex PCR; the TCRdb copy retains only in-frame clones and omits some. The sample records 67,000 or so clones, 85% to 95% being singletons. The receptor's source is a man younger than 35 in good health and CMV-seropositive. Sequencing was done on a sample of PBMCs.

The CDR3 protein is CASSQGPVFSGGNEQFF. The CDR3 DNA is TGCGCCAGCAGCCAAGGCCCCGTTTTCAGCGGAGGCAATGAGCAGTTCTTC. The chain recombines TRBV4-1 with TRBJ2-1; a possible D gene is TRBD2 (5 bases). The CDR3 runs to 17 residues. Trimming cost V 1 base and J 6 bases, with 19 bases left between them. Germline V lookup: CDR1 MGHRA, CDR2 YSYEKL.